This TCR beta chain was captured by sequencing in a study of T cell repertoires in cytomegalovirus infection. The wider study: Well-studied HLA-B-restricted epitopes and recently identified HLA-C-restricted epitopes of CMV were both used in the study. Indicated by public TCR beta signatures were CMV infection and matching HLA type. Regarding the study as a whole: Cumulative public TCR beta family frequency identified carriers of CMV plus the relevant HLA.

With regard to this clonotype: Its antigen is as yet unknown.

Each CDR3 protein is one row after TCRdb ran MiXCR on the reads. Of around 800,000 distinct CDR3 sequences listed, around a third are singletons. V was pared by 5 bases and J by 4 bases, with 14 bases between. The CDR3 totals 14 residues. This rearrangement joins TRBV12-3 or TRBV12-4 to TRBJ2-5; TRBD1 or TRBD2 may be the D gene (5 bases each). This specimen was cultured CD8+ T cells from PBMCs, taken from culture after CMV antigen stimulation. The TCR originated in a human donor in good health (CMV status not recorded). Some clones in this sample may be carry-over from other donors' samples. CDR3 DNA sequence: TGTGCCAGCAGTCCAGGGACCGAGGGAGAGACCCAGTACTTC. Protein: CASSPGTEGETQYF.